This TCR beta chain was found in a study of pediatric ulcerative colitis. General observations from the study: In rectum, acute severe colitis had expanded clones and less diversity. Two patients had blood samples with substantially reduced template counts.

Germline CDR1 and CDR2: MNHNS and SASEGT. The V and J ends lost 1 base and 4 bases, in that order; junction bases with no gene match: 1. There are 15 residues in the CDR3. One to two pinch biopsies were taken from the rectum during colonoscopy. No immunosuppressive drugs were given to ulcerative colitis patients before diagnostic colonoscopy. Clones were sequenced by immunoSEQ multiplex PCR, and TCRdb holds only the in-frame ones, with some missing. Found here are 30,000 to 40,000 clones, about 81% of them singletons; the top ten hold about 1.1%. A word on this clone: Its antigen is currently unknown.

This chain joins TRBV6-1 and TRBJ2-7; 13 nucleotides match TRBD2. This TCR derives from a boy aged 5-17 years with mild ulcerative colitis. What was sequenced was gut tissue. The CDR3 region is CASSEGLAGGYEQYF. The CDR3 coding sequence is TGTGCCAGCAGTGAAGGACTAGCGGGGGGTTACGAGCAGTACTTC.